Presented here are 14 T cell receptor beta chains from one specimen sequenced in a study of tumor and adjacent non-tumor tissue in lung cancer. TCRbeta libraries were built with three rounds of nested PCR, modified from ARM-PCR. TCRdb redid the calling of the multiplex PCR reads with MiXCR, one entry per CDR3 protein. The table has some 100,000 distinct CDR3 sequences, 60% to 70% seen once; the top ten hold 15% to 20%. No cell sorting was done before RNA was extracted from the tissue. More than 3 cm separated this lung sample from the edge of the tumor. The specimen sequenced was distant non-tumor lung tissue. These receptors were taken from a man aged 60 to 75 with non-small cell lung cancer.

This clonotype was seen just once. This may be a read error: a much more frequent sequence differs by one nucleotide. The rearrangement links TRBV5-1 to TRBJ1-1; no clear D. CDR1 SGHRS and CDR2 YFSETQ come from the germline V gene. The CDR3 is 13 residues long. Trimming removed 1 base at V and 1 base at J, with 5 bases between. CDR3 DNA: TGCGCCAGCAGCTTGTGGCGGAACACTGAAGCTTTCTTT. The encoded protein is CASSLWRNTEAFF.

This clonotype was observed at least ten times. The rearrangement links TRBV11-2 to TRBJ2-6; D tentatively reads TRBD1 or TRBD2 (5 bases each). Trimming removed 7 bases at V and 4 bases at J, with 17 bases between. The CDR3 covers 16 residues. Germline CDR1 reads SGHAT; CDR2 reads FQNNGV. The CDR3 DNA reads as TGTGCCAGCACCCAAATGGGGGATTTCGGGGCCAACGTCCTGACTTTC. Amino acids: CASTQMGDFGANVLTF.

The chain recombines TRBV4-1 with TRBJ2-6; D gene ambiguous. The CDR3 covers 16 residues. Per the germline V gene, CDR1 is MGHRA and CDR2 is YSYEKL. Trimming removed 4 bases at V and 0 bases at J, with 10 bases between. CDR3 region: CASSRNRSSGANVLTF. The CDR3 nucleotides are TGCGCCAGCAGCCGCAACAGATCCTCTGGGGCCAACGTCCTGACTTTC.

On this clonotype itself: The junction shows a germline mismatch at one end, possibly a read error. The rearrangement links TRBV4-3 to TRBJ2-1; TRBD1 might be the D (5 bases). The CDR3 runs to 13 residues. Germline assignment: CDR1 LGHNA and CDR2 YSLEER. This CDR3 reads CARSQDMQAKTIF. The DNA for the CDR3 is TGCGCCAGGAGCCAGGACATGCAGGCTAAGACGATCTTC.

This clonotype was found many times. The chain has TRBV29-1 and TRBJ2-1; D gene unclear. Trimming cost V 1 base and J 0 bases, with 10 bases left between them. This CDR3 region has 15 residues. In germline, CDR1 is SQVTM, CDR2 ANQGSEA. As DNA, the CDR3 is TGCAGCGTTGAAGGGGCACTGGACTCCTACAATGAGCAGTTCTTC. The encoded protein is CSVEGALDSYNEQFF.

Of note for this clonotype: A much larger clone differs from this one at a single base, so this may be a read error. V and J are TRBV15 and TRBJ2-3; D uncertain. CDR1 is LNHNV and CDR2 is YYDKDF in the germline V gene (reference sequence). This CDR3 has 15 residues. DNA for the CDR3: TGTGACACCAGCAGAGATCTGACTAGCACAGATACGCAGTATTTT. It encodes CDTSRDLTSTDTQYF.

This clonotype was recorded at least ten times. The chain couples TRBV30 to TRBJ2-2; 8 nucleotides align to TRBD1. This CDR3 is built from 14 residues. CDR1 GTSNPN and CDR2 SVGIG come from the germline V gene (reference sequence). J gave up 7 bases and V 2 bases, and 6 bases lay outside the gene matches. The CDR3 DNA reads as TGTGCCTGGAGTAGACACAGGGGGTACGGGGAGCTGTTTTTT. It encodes CAWSRHRGYGELFF.

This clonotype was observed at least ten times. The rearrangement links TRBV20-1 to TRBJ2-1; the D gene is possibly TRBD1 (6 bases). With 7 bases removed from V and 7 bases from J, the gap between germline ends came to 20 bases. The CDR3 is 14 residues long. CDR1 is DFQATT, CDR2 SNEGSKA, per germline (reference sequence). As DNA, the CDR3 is TGCAGTGTGTCGGCGGCTACTAGGGGGAATGAGCAGTTCTTC. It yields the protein CSVSAATRGNEQFF.

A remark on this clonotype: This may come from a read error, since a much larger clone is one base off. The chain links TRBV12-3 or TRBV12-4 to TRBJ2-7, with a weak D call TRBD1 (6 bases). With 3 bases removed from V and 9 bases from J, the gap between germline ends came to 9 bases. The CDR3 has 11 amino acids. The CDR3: CASSFQDRQYF. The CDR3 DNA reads TGTGCCAGCAGTTTCCAGGACAGGCAGTACTTC.

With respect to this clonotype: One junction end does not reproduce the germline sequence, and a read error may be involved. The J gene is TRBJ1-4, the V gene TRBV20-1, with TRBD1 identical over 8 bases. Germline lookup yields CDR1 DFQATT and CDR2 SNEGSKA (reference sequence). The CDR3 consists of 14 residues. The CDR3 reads CSAGVTGVNEKLLF. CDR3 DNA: TGCAGTGCGGGAGTGACAGGGGTAAATGAAAAACTGTTGTTT.

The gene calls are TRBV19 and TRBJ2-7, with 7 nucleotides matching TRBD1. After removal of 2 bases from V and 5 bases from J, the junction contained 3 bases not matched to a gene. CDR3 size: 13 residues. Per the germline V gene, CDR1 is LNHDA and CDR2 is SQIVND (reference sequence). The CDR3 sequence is CASSITGADEQYF. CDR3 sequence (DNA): TGTGCCAGTAGTATAACAGGGGCGGACGAGCAGTACTTC. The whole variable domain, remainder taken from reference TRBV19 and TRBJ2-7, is DGGITQSPKYLFRKEGQNVTLSCEQNLNHDAMYWYRQDPGQGLRLIYYSQIVNDFQKGDIAEGYSVSREKKESFPLTVTSAQKNPTAFYLCASSITGADEQYFGPGTRLTVT.

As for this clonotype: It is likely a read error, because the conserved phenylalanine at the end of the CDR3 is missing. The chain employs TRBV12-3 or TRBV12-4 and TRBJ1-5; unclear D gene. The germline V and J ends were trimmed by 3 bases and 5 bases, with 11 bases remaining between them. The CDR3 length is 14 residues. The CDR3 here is CASSFGYSHQPQHV. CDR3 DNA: TGTGCCAGCAGTTTTGGGTACAGCCATCAGCCCCAGCATGTT.

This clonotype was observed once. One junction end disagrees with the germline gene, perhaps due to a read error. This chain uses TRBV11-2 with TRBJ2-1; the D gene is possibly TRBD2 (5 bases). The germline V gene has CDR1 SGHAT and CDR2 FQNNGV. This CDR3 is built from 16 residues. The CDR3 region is CTSNLSAGMSSNEQFF. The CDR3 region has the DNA TGTACCAGCAACTTATCGGCGGGTATGTCAAGCAATGAGCAGTTCTTC.

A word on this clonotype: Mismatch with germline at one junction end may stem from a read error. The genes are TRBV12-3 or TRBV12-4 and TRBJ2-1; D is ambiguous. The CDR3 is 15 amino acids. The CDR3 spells CDSSVDNYHYNEQFF. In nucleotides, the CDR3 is TGTGACAGCAGTGTCGACAATTACCACTACAATGAGCAGTTCTTC.